The clone carrying this T cell receptor (beta chain) has just a few counts. TCR cDNA was made by 5'RACE template switching, adding a universal primer site and UMIs. TCRdb passed the 5' RACE reads through MiXCR, listing each CDR3 protein once. The table records 200,000 to 250,000 distinct CDR3 sequences, about 7% of them present only once. The ends lost 7 bases at V and 4 bases at J; junction bases unmatched: 7. Germline V gives CDR1 LNHDA, CDR2 SQIVND (reference sequence). There are 15 residues in the CDR3. The data stem from a study of T cells after yellow fever vaccination. The receptor was derived from a man aged 25 to 40 who received the YFV17D yellow fever vaccine. The chain is built from TRBV19 and TRBJ2-7; 13 bases are shared with TRBD2. This specimen consisted of CD4+ T cells sorted from PBMCs, obtained 15 days after the yellow fever booster vaccination. In DNA, the CDR3 is TGTGCCAGTACCAGGACTAGCGGGAGCTTTTACGAGCAGTACTTC. Translated: CASTRTSGSFYEQYF.